This is a list of T cell receptor beta chains from one sample in a study of regulatory T cells in long-lasting Graves disease. TCRdb passed the multiplex PCR reads through MiXCR, listing each CDR3 protein once. The sample carries roughly 400,000 distinct CDR3 sequences, about a fifth recorded once. The starting material was peripheral blood mononuclear cells (PBMCs), obtained when the disease was refractory, from a patient treated with antithyroid drugs. All receptors come from a female donor with Graves disease. The CDR3 runs from the conserved cysteine through the conserved F or W. Fields, in order: V gene, clone size, J gene, D gene, CDR3 protein, CDR3 DNA. D genes are given only for firm matches. Size is stated for part of the rows, as once, few or many counts, or as a class when the clone is expanded.

TRBV29-1	.	TRBJ1-2	.	CSVAGDNYGYTF	TGCAGCGTCGCAGGGGACAACTATGGCTACACCTTC
TRBV9	few	TRBJ1-1	.	CASSPRYGTEAFF	TGTGCCAGCAGCCCCCGTTATGGCACTGAAGCTTTCTTT
TRBV4-3	.	TRBJ1-4	TRBD1	CASSLNRGGNEKLFF	TGCGCCAGCAGCCTAAACAGGGGGGGAAATGAAAAACTGTTTTTT
TRBV7-2	many	TRBJ2-4	.	CASTPPGRGGQNIQYF	TGTGCCAGCACCCCGCCGGGCAGAGGGGGACAAAACATTCAGTACTTC
TRBV30	.	TRBJ2-5	.	CAWRKSWGLGQETQYF	TGTGCCTGGAGGAAGTCTTGGGGCCTCGGCCAAGAGACCCAGTACTTC
TRBV20-1	.	TRBJ1-5	TRBD1	CSASHAGGSNQPQHF	TGCAGTGCTAGCCACGCAGGGGGTTCCAATCAGCCCCAGCATTTT
TRBV20-1	.	TRBJ2-7	.	CSARMQGTPLYEQYF	TGCAGTGCTAGAATGCAGGGCACCCCGCTTTACGAGCAGTACTTC
TRBV29-1	few	TRBJ2-7	TRBD1	CSVGTGVHEQYF	TGCAGCGTGGGAACAGGGGTACACGAGCAGTACTTC
TRBV2	many	TRBJ2-2	.	CASSTTGELFF	TGTGCCAGCAGTACCACCGGGGAGCTGTTTTTT
TRBV30	.	TRBJ2-7	TRBD1	CAWSQQDRGHTYEQYF	TGTGCCTGGAGCCAACAGGACAGGGGGCATACCTACGAGCAGTACTTC
TRBV7-3	many	TRBJ2-5	TRBD2	CASSLGLAGEGETQYF	TGTGCCAGCAGCTTGGGGCTAGCGGGAGAGGGGGAGACCCAGTACTTC
TRBV5-4	.	TRBJ2-4	.	CASSQYDSSLLAKNIQYF	TGTGCCAGCAGCCAGTACGACAGTTCACTACTAGCCAAAAACATTCAGTACTTC